Sequencing of this T cell receptor (beta chain) was carried out in a study of blood T cell repertoires in COVID-19. About the study: Samples taken during acute and convalescent COVID-19 were collected in the United States, Italy and Spain. T cells, B-cell-depleted T cells, or PBMCs provided the cDNA or gDNA that served as material.

Patients of the Seattle cohort, enrolled during active infection, were followed longitudinally. Per the authors' pipeline: Amplifying reference gene primers gave estimates of nucleated cell counts. Libraries were prepared by immunoSEQ multiplex PCR; TCRdb keeps only in-frame clonotypes and omits some of them. That table supplies the V and J calls and clone size; D and trimming were determined from the DNA. The sample lists under 300,000 clones; 80% to 95% were seen once. The CDR3 spans 17 residues. V dropped 6 bases and J dropped 0 bases, with 16 bases sitting between them. Germline-derived CDR1 and CDR2 are SGHKS and YYEKEE (reference sequence).

What was sequenced was peripheral blood. This receptor was identified in a man aged 25-45 years with COVID-19, enrolled during active disease. This chain links TRBV5-5 with TRBJ1-6, with D possibly matching TRBD1 (5 bases). This CDR3 is CASIVGLQSSYNSPLHF. CDR3 coding DNA: TGTGCCAGCATCGTGGGACTCCAGAGCTCCTATAATTCACCCCTCCACTTT. Together with reference TRBV5-5 and TRBJ1-6, the CDR3 gives the full variable domain: DAGVTQSPTHLIKTRGQQVTLRCSPISGHKSVSWYQQVLGQGPQFIFQYYEKEERGRGNFPDRFSARQFPNYSSELNVNALLLGDSALYLCASIVGLQSSYNSPLHFGNGTRLTVT.